This T cell receptor (beta chain) originates from a study of blood T cell repertoires in COVID-19. Study details: Spain, Italy and the United States supplied samples that represented acute and convalescent COVID-19.

Participants were placed into cohorts based on the clinical history they reported. Germline CDR1 reads SGDLS; CDR2 reads YYNGEE. Trimming removed 3 bases from V and 7 bases from J; junction bases left unmatched: 7. This CDR3 is built from 14 residues. TCRdb's table, derived via immunoSEQ multiplex PCR, lists solely in-frame clones and lacks some. Altogether about 160,000 clones are present, 82% being singletons, with the ten largest covering about a sixth. The source material was PBMCs or T cells enriched from blood (not recorded which). This sequence joins TRBV9 and TRBJ2-7; 10 positions agree with TRBD1. The origin of this receptor is a man aged 55 to 70 who had recovered from COVID-19. In DNA, the CDR3 is TGTGCCAGCAGCGGCCGGGACAGGGGTCGGGAGCAGTACTTC. This gives the protein CASSGRDRGREQYF.